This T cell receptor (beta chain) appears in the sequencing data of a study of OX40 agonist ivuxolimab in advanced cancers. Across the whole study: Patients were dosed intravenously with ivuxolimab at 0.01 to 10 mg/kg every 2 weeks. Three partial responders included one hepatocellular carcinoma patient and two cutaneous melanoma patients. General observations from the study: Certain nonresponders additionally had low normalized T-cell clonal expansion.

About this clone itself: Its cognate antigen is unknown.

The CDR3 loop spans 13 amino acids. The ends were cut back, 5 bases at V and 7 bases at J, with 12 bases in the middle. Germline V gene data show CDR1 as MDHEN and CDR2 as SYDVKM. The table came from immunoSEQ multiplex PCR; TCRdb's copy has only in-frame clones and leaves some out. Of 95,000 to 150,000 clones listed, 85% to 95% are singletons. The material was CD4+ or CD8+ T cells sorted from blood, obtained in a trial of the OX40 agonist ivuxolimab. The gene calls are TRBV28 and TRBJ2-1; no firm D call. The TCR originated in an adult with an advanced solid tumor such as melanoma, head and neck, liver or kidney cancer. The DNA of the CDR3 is TGTGCCAGCAGTCCCCGGGTTTTGAATGAGCAGTTCTTC. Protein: CASSPRVLNEQFF.